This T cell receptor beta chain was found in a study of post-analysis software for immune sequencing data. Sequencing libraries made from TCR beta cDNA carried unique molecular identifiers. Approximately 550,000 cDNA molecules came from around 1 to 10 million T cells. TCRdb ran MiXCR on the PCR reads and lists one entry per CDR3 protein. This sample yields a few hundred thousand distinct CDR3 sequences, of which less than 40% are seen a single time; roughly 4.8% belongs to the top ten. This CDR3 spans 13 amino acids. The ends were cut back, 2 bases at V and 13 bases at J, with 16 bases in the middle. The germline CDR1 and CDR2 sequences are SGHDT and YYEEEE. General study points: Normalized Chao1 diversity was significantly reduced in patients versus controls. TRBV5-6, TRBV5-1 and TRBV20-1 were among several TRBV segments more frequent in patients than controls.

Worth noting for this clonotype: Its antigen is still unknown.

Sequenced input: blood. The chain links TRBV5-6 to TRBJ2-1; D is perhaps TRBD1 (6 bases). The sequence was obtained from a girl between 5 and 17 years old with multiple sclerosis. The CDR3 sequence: CASSLQGFGAQFF. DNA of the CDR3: TGTGCCAGCAGCTTACAGGGTTTTGGAGCACAGTTCTTC.